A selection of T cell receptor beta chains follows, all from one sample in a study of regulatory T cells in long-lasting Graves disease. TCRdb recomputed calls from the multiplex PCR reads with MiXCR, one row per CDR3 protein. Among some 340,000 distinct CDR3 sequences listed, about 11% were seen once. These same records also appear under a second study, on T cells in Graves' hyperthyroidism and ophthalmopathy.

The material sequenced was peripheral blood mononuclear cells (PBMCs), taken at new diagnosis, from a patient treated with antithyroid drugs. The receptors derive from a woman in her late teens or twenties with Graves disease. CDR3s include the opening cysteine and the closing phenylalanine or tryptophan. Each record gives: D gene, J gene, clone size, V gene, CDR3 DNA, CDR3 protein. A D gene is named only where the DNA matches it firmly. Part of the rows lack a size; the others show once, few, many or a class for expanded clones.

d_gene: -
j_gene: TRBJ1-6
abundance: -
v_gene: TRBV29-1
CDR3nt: TGCAGCGTCCTACAGGAGGTCAATTCACCCCTCCACTTT
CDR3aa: CSVLQEVNSPLHF

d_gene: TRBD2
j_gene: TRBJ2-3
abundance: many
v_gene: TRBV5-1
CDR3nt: TGCGCCAGCACTGTCGGGAGGTACACAGATACGCAGTATTTT
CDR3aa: CASTVGRYTDTQYF

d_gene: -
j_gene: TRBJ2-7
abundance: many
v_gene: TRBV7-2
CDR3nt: TGTGCCAGCAGCTTATGGGGCGAGCAGTACTTC
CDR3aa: CASSLWGEQYF

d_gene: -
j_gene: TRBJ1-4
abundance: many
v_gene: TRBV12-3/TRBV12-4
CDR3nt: TGTGCCAGCAGTTTGTCGCAGAGGAATGAAAAACTGTTTTTT
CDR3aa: CASSLSQRNEKLFF

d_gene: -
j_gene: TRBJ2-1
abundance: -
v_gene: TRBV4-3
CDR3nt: TGCGCCAGCAGCCAAGATCCGGAGGCTATCAATGAGCAGTTCTTC
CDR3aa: CASSQDPEAINEQFF

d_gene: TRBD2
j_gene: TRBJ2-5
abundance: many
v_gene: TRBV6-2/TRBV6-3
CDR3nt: TGTGCCAGCAGTAACGGACTAGCGGGAGGTGGAGAGACCCAGTACTTC
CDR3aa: CASSNGLAGGGETQYF

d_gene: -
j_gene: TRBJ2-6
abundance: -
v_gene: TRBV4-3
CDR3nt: TGCGCCAGCAGCCAAGCCCTGGGTTTGTACTCTGGGGCCAACGTCCTGACTTTC
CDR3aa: CASSQALGLYSGANVLTF

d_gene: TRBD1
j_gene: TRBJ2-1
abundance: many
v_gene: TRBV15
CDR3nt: TGTGCCACCAGCAGAGATTTAGGGACAGGGCCATACAATGAGCAGTTCTTC
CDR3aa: CATSRDLGTGPYNEQFF

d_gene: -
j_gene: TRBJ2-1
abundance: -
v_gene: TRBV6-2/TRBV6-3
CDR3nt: TGTGCCAGCAGACAGAGCTGGGTGCAGTACAATGAGCAGTTCTTC
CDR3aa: CASRQSWVQYNEQFF

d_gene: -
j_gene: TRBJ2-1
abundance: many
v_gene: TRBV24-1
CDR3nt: TGTGCCACCAGTGATTCCAAGGACGACGCCGATCAGTTCTTC
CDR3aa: CATSDSKDDADQFF

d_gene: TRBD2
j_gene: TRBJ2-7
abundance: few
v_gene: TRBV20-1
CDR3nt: TGCAGTGCTAGATCTTATGGACTAGCGGGGGACTACGAGCAGTACTTC
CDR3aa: CSARSYGLAGDYEQYF

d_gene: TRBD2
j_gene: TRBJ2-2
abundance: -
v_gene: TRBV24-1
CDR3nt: TGTGCCACCAGTGCCTTGGGACTAGCGGGAGGTACCGGGGAGCTGTTTTTT
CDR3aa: CATSALGLAGGTGELFF

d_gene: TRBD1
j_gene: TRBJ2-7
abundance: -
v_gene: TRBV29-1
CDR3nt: TGCAGCGTTGGACAGGGGATCTACGAGCAGTACTTC
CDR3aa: CSVGQGIYEQYF

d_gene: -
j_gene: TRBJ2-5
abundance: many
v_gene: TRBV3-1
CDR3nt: TGTGCCAGCAGACTAGCCCCAGAGACCCAGTACTTC
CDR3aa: CASRLAPETQYF

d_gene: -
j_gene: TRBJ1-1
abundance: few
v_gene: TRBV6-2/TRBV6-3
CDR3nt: TGTGCCAGCAGTTTTTGGACTGAAGCTTTCTTT
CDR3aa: CASSFWTEAFF

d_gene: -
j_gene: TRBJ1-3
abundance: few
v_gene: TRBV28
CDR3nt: TGTGCCAGCAGCGCCGGGACTTTCGGAAACACCATATATTTT
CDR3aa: CASSAGTFGNTIYF

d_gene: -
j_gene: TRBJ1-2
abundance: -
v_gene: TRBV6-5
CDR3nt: TGTACCAGCAGTTGCCGGACTGTAAGAAGAAACTATGGCTACACCTTC
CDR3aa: CTSSCRTVRRNYGYTF

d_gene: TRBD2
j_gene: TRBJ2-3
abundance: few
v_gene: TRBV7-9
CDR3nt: TGTGCCAGCAGCCCCGGGACTAGCGGGTGGATAGATACGCAGTATTTT
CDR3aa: CASSPGTSGWIDTQYF

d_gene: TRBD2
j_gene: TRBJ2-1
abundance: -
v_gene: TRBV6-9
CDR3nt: TGTGCCAGCAGTTACGGACTAGCTTCCTACAATGAGCAGTTCTTC
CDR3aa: CASSYGLASYNEQFF

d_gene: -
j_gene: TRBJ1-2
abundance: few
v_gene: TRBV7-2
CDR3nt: TGTGCCAGCAGCTCCCCGGAGGGTGGGGTTAATGGCTACACCTTC
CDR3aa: CASSSPEGGVNGYTF

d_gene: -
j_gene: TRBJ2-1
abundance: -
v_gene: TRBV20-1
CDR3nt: TGCAGTGCTAGAGACATACAGATGAGGGCCTACAATGAGCAGTTCTTC
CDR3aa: CSARDIQMRAYNEQFF

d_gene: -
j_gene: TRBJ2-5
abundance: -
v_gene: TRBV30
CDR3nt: TGTGCCTGGAGTGTACACAGCGCCGAGACCCAGTACTTC
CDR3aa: CAWSVHSAETQYF

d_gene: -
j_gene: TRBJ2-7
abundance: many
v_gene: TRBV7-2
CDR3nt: TGTGCCAGCACATGGGACCAGTTAACCGAGCAGTACTTC
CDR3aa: CASTWDQLTEQYF

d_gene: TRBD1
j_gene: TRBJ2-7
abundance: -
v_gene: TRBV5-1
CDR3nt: TGCGCCAGCAGCTACACGGGCCCGGGACAGAACTACGAGCAGTACTTC
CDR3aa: CASSYTGPGQNYEQYF

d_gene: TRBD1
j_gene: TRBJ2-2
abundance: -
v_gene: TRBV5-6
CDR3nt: TGTGCCAGCAGCCATGGCCCGGGACAGGTCATCACCGGGGAGCTGTTTTTT
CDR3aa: CASSHGPGQVITGELFF

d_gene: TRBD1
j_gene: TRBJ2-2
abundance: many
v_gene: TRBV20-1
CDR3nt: TGCAGTGCTAGAAGCGGGACAGGGGTTACCGGGGAGCTGTTTTTT
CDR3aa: CSARSGTGVTGELFF

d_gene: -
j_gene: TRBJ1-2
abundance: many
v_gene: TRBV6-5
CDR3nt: TGTGCCAGCAGTTACCTCGTCCCCTGGATCTGGTCAGGGCCCGGCTATGGCTACACCTTC
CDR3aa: CASSYLVPWIWSGPGYGYTF

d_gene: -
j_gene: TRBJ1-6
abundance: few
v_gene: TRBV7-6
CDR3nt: TGTGCCAGCAGCTTAGCCCTTTATAATTCACCCCTCCACTTT
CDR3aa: CASSLALYNSPLHF

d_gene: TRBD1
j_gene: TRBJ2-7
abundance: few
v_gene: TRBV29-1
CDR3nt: TGCAGCGTTGAAGGGGATGGGACAGGGAAGGACGAGCAGTACTTC
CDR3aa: CSVEGDGTGKDEQYF

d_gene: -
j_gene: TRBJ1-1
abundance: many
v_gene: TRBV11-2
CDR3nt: TGTGCCAGCAGCTACTCAAGATCCGGGACGTCCGGCGGATTTTTGAACACTGAAGCTTTCTTT
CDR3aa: CASSYSRSGTSGGFLNTEAFF

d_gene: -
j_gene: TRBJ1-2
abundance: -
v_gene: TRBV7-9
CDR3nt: TGTGCCAGCCGCTTAGGACAGAACTATGGCTACACCTTC
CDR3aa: CASRLGQNYGYTF

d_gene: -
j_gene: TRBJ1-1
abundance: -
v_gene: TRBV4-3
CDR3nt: TGCGCCAGCAGCCAAGATAACTCCCGGAATCTGAACACTGAAGCTTTCTTT
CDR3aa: CASSQDNSRNLNTEAFF

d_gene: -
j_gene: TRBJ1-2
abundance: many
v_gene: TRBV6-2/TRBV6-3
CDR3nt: TGTGCCAGCAGTTATGACAGAGATGGCTACACCTTC
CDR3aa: CASSYDRDGYTF

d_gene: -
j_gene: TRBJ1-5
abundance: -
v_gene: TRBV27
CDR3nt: TGTGCCAGCAGTGGGACACCCTACAATCAGCCCCAGCATTTT
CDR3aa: CASSGTPYNQPQHF

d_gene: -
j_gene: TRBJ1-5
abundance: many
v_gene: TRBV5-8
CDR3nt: TGTGCCAGCAGCTTCCAGGTAAATCAGCCCCAGCATTTT
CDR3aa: CASSFQVNQPQHF

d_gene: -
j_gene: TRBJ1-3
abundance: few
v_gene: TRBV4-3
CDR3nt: TGCGCCAGCAGCCAAGATCCCCGGGGAGGTTGGGGAAACACCATATATTTT
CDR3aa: CASSQDPRGGWGNTIYF

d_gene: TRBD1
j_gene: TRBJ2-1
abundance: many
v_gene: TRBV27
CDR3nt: TGTGCCAGCAGTACGGGCAGGGGGTATTACTCCTACAATGAGCAGTTCTTC
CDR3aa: CASSTGRGYYSYNEQFF

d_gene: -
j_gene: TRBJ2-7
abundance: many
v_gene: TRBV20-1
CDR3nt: TGCAGTGCAAGCAAAATTAGCGGAGATTCCTACGAGCAGTACTTC
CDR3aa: CSASKISGDSYEQYF